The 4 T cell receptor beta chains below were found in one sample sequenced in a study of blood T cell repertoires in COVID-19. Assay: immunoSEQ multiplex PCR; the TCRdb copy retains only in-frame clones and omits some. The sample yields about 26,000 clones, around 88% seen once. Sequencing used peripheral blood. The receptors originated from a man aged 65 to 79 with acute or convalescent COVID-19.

The CDR3 DNA is TGTGCCAGCAGTTATTGGACGGGGGGAAAGACCCAGTACTTC. Residues: CASSYWTGGKTQYF. The genes are TRBV6-2 or TRBV6-3 and TRBJ2-5; 7 bases fit TRBD2. J gave up 6 bases and V 3 bases, and 7 bases lay outside the gene matches. CDR1 and CDR2 from the germline V gene are MNHEY and SVGEGT. CDR3 length: 14 amino acids.

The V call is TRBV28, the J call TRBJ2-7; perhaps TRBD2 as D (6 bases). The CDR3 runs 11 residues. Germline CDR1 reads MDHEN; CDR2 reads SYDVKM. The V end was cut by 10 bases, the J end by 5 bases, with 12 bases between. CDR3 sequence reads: CATGGRNEQYF. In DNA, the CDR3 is TGTGCCACAGGAGGGAGGAACGAGCAGTACTTC.

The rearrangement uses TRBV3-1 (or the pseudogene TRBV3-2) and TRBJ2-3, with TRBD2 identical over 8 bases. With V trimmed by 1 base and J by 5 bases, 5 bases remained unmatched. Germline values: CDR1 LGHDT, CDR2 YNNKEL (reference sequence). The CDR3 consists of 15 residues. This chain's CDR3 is CASSQAGGGKDTQYF. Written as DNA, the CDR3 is TGTGCCAGCAGCCAAGCGGGAGGGGGAAAAGATACGCAGTATTTT.

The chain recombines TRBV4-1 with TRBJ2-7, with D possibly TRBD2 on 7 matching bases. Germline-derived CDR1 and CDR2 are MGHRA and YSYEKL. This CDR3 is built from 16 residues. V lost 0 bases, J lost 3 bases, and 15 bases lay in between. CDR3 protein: CASSQDLGGGLYEQYF. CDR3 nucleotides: TGCGCCAGCAGCCAAGACCTAGGGGGGGGGCTCTACGAGCAGTACTTC.